This T cell receptor (beta chain) was recorded in a study of cytomegalovirus exposure and HLA in healthy donors. Although they were nominally healthy when sampled, donors likely had unrecorded immune exposures. Study outcomes and limitations: TCR beta V segments were, for the most part, productive about 87% or about 30% of the time in an earlier analysis. The listing of roughly 160 TCR beta chains classed them as cytomegalovirus-associated.

Use of 60 Vbeta and 13 Jbeta primers characterized the PCR. As originally analysed: A later analysis tallied tens of millions of unique TCR beta chains, around 11 million of them shared. TCRdb's table, derived via immunoSEQ multiplex PCR, lists solely in-frame clones and lacks some. V and J calls and clone size are those listed in that table; D and trimming were worked out from the DNA. The sample shows roughly 150,000 clones, roughly 80% of them seen only once. Per germline, CDR1 SGHAT and CDR2 FQNNGV. The CDR3 covers 14 residues. J lost 6 bases, V lost 5 bases, and 8 bases had no gene match. This clone has a handful of counts. What it binds is unknown.

The chain uses TRBV11-2 and TRBJ1-1; TRBD1 matches at 8 bases. The source material was PBMCs. This TCR was recovered from a man aged 45-60 years in good health and CMV-seropositive. CDR3: CASSLDRGGSEAFF. For the CDR3, the DNA is TGTGCCAGCAGCCTCGACAGGGGTGGGTCTGAAGCTTTCTTT.